Below are 18 T cell receptor beta chains sequenced from a single sample in a study of T cell responses to AZD1222 COVID-19 vaccine. The table came from immunoSEQ multiplex PCR; TCRdb's copy has only in-frame clones and leaves some out. The data contain 95,000 to 120,000 clones, roughly 88% of them singletons. The sequences come from peripheral blood, collected 28 days after the second AZD1222 dose. The receptors stem from an adult who received the AZD1222 COVID-19 vaccine.

The chain is built from TRBV3-1 (or the pseudogene TRBV3-2) and TRBJ2-5; D is uncertain. Deletions cut 1 base from V and 5 bases from J, with 8 bases between. The CDR3 loop spans 13 amino acids. CDR1 is LGHDT, CDR2 YNNKEL, per germline (reference sequence). The CDR3 DNA sequence: TGTGCCAGCAGCCAAGGAGGTGCTGAGACCCAGTACTTC. Protein product: CASSQGGAETQYF.

The V call is TRBV3-1 (or the pseudogene TRBV3-2), the J call TRBJ1-2; D call uncertain. V lost 1 base, J lost 7 bases, and 10 bases lay in between. The CDR3 extends over 13 amino acids. Looked up from germline, CDR1 is LGHDT and CDR2 is YNNKEL (reference sequence). The CDR3 is CASSQGNIGGYTF. CDR3 in DNA: TGTGCCAGCAGCCAAGGGAATATTGGTGGCTACACCTTC.

The J gene is TRBJ2-7, the V gene TRBV6-5; the match to TRBD1 covers 9 bases. Germline V gives CDR1 MNHEY, CDR2 SVGAGI. The trim removed 7 bases at V and 3 bases at J, leaving 4 bases unmatched. The CDR3 consists of 13 residues. CDR3 DNA: TGTGCCAGCACAGGGACAGGGCACTACGAGCAGTACTTC. Amino acids: CASTGTGHYEQYF.

The chain joins TRBV6-2 or TRBV6-3 to TRBJ1-5, with D tentatively TRBD1 (5 bases). The V and J ends lost 2 bases and 0 bases respectively, with 11 bases between them. The CDR3 spans 16 residues. Germline CDR1 reads MNHEY; CDR2 reads SVGEGT. CDR3 in amino acids: CASSYRGSDSNQPQHF. In DNA, the CDR3 is TGTGCCAGCAGTTACCGGGGCAGTGATAGCAATCAGCCCCAGCATTTT.

The rearrangement joins TRBV18 to TRBJ1-1, with a weak D call TRBD1 (6 bases). Looked up from germline, CDR1 is KGHSH and CDR2 is LQKENI. The V gene lost 3 bases and the J gene lost 0 bases, with 17 bases spanning the gap. The length of the CDR3 is 17 residues. The CDR3 nucleotides read TGTGCCAGCTCACCTCTCATTGGGGGCTCAGTGAACACTGAAGCTTTCTTT. This sequence encodes CASSPLIGGSVNTEAFF.

The rearrangement uses TRBV27 and TRBJ2-7; D is possibly TRBD2 (6 bases). The V end was cut by 6 bases, the J end by 10 bases, with 25 bases between. CDR3 length: 15 residues. Germline V gives CDR1 MNHEY, CDR2 SMNVEV (reference sequence). The CDR3 coding sequence is TGTGCCAGCAGGAACCCGGGGGACGGGTCCCATAGTCAGTACTTC. It yields the protein CASRNPGDGSHSQYF.

The rearrangement joins TRBV29-1 to TRBJ2-7; D not certain. The V gene's germline CDR1 is SQVTM and CDR2 ANQGSEA. The V gene lost 5 bases and the J gene lost 4 bases, with 9 bases spanning the gap. The CDR3 is made up of 11 amino acids. The CDR3 nucleotides read TGCAGCGTTCTTGAAGTATACGAGCAGTACTTC. Translation gives CSVLEVYEQYF.

The chain carries TRBV4-2 and TRBJ2-2; 9 bases align to TRBD2. The CDR3 extends over 18 amino acids. Germline CDR1 LGHNA, CDR2 YNFKEQ. The trim removed 1 base at V and 2 bases at J, leaving 8 bases unmatched. The CDR3 DNA reads as TGTGCCAGCAGCCAAGGGCTAGCGGGGTCCATAAACACCGGGGAGCTGTTTTTT. Translation gives CASSQGLAGSINTGELFF.

This chain links TRBV18 with TRBJ2-3; TRBD1 agrees at 7 bases. The length of the CDR3 is 15 residues. The V and J ends lost 6 bases and 6 bases, in that order; junction bases with no gene match: 12. CDR1 is KGHSH and CDR2 is LQKENI in the germline V gene. The CDR3 spells CASSEQQGTPDTQYF. CDR3 DNA sequence: TGTGCCAGCTCCGAACAACAGGGGACCCCGGATACGCAGTATTTT.

V and J are TRBV27 and TRBJ1-5; D uncertain. V was shortened by 8 bases and J by 4 bases, with 15 bases between the two germline ends. Germline V lookup: CDR1 MNHEY, CDR2 SMNVEV (reference sequence). This CDR3 region has 14 residues. The CDR3 coding sequence is TGTGCCAGCCGTCAATGGGGAGGAAATCAGCCCCAGCATTTT. Residues: CASRQWGGNQPQHF.

The chain couples TRBV7-9 to TRBJ1-6; D ambiguous. Germline lookup yields CDR1 SEHNR and CDR2 FQNEAQ (reference sequence). The CDR3 has 15 amino acids. The V end lost 3 bases, the J end lost 5 bases, and 11 bases lay between the germline ends. In DNA, the CDR3 is TGTGCCAGCAGCTTCGGGTCCTGGAATAATTCACCCCTCCACTTT. Translating it yields CASSFGSWNNSPLHF.

Ten or more counts support this clone. V gene TRBV24-1 combines with J gene TRBJ1-5; D unclear. V lost 6 bases and J lost 4, with 6 bases in between. This CDR3 comprises 12 residues. Per germline, CDR1 KGHDR and CDR2 SFDVKD. The CDR3 region has the DNA TGTGCCACCAGTAGGACGAATCAGCCCCAGCATTTT. Translating it yields CATSRTNQPQHF.

The V gene is TRBV2, the J gene TRBJ2-2; 9 bases fit TRBD2. The length of the CDR3 is 17 residues. Germline lookup yields CDR1 SNHLY and CDR2 FYNNEI. V lost 2 bases, J lost 4 bases, and 8 bases stayed unmatched. The CDR3 region is CASSEYGGGASTGELFF. The CDR3 DNA reads TGTGCCAGCAGTGAATATGGCGGGGGGGCGAGCACCGGGGAGCTGTTTTTT.

The CDR3 bases are TGTGCCAGCAGCGGAGATACGCAGTATTTT. Translating it yields CASSGDTQYF. V is TRBV9 and J is TRBJ2-3, with D unresolved. The CDR3 consists of 10 residues. Germline CDR1 reads SGDLS; CDR2 reads YYNGEE. V lost 3 bases and J 5 bases, leaving 1 base between the germline ends.

CDR3 bases: TGTGCCACCAGTGATTCCGGGCCGGGGAACACCGGGGAGCTGTTTTTT. This translates into CATSDSGPGNTGELFF. This chain links TRBV24-1 with TRBJ2-2, with D unclear. This CDR3 has 16 amino acids. Trimming shortened V by 2 bases and J by 1 base, and 10 bases separated the two germline ends. Germline V lookup: CDR1 KGHDR, CDR2 SFDVKD.

The chain combines TRBV21-1 with TRBJ1-1; TRBD1 was called by the table and not checked on the DNA. TRBV21-1 is termed a pseudogene. This CDR3 is 17 amino acids long. CDR3 nucleotides: TGTGCCAGCAGCAAAGGGACAGGGGGTTTGCGTGACACTGAAGCTTTCTTT. This translates into CASSKGTGGLRDTEAFF.

This clone was found once. The chain uses TRBV19 and TRBJ1-6; the D is unclear. V was trimmed by 1 base and J by 6 bases, leaving 13 bases between them. The CDR3 is 16 amino acids. CDR1 is LNHDA and CDR2 is SQIVND in the germline V gene (reference sequence). As DNA, the CDR3 is TGTGCCAGTAGTATAGTAGGGCACAGCTCTAATTCACCCCTCCACTTT. Its translation: CASSIVGHSSNSPLHF.

This clone has more than one count but fewer than ten. CDR3 coding DNA: TGTGCCAGCAGTTATAGATTCGCGACAGGGGTTTCACCCCTCCACTTT. Translation: CASSYRFATGVSPLHF. The chain couples TRBV6-6 to TRBJ1-6; 8 positions match TRBD1. V trimming: 3 bases; J trimming: 9 bases; junction bases outside the gene matches: 10. Germline CDR1 MNHNY, CDR2 SVGAGI (reference sequence). The CDR3 is 16 amino acids.